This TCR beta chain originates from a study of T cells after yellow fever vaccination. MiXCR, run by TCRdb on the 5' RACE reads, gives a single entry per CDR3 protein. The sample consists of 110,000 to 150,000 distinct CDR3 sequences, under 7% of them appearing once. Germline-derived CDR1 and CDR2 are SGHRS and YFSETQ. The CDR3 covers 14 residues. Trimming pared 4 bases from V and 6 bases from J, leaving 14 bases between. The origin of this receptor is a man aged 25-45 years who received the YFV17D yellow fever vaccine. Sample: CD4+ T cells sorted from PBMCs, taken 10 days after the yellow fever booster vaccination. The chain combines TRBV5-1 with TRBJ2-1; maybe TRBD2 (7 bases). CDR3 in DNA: TGCGCCAGCAGCCCCTCGGGGGGCCTCAATGAGCAGTTCTTC. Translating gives CASSPSGGLNEQFF.